These 6 T cell receptor beta chains originate from one sample sequenced in a study of blood T cell repertoires in COVID-19. Produced via immunoSEQ multiplex PCR; TCRdb's table is partial and in-frame only. The data show approximately 75,000 clones, roughly four fifths seen once. The sample was peripheral blood. These receptors were collected from a woman aged 80 or over with active or convalescent COVID-19.

This chain links TRBV11-2 with TRBJ2-1, with TRBD2 matching 11 bases. V lost 4 bases and J lost 5; bases outside the gene matches: 4. The germline CDR1 and CDR2 sequences are SGHAT and FQNNGV. This CDR3 spans 15 amino acids. CDR3 nucleotides: TGTGCCAGCAGCTACCTGGGACTAGCGGACAATGAGCAGTTCTTC. Translated: CASSYLGLADNEQFF.

This chain connects TRBV5-1 to TRBJ2-3; D not certain. The CDR3 spans 13 residues. CDR1 SGHRS and CDR2 YFSETQ come from the germline V gene. V was clipped by 5 bases and J by 3 bases, with 10 bases between them. In DNA, the CDR3 is TGCGCCAGCAGTCTTACAGCTACAGATACGCAGTATTTT. Translating gives CASSLTATDTQYF.

The chain joins TRBV28 to TRBJ1-2; 9 nucleotides agree with TRBD1. With V trimmed by 6 bases and J by 4 bases, 6 bases remained unmatched. Germline CDR1 and CDR2: MDHEN and SYDVKM. The CDR3 length is 14 residues. CDR3 protein: CASRYRGRSYGYTF. DNA of the CDR3: TGTGCCAGCAGGTACAGGGGGCGCAGCTATGGCTACACCTTC.

This clone was seen just once. The rearrangement uses TRBV18 and TRBJ1-2; TRBD1 matches 7 bases. V lost 2 bases, J lost 10 bases, and 7 bases stayed unmatched. This CDR3 has 13 residues. CDR1 and CDR2 (germline): KGHSH, LQKENI. The CDR3 loop reads CASSPRGGQAYTF. The CDR3 DNA sequence: TGTGCCAGCTCACCAAGGGGAGGACAGGCCTACACCTTC. Combining the CDR3 with reference TRBV18 and TRBJ1-2 gives the whole variable domain NAGVMQNPRHLVRRRGQEARLRCSPMKGHSHVYWYRQLPEEGLKFMVYLQKENIIDESGMPKERFSAEFPKEGPSILRIQQVVRGDSAAYFCASSPRGGQAYTFGSGTRLTVV.

The chain has TRBV5-1 and TRBJ1-1; D might be TRBD1 (5 bases). The CDR3 runs to 15 residues. The V gene lost 0 bases and the J gene lost 1 base, with 10 bases spanning the gap. Germline V CDR1 and CDR2: SGHRS, YFSETQ. The CDR3 reads CASSLAGLENTEAFF. CDR3 coding DNA: TGCGCCAGCAGCTTGGCAGGGCTAGAGAACACTGAAGCTTTCTTT.

This clone was seen a few times. The CDR3 DNA sequence: TGCAGCGTTGCGTGGGGCACAGGGCGCAATCAGCCCCAGCATTTT. It translates to CSVAWGTGRNQPQHF. The gene calls are TRBV29-1 and TRBJ1-5; weak D call: TRBD1 (6 bases). The CDR3 loop spans 15 amino acids. Germline-derived CDR1 and CDR2 are SQVTM and ANQGSEA. Between the trimmed V and J ends, which lost 4 bases and 2 bases, there was a span of 15 bases.